Below are 3 T cell receptor beta chains sequenced from a single sample in a study of blood T cell repertoires in COVID-19. This table comes from immunoSEQ multiplex PCR, and its TCRdb copy is limited to in-frame clones, with some not included. The sample shows 150,000 to 170,000 clones, over 65% of them seen only once. The sequencing input was peripheral blood. These receptor sequences come from an elderly man with acute or convalescent COVID-19.

The J gene is TRBJ2-1, the V gene TRBV9; 10 bases align to TRBD2. CDR1 and CDR2 from the germline V gene are SGDLS and YYNGEE. The CDR3 extends over 16 amino acids. V lost 0 bases to trimming and J lost 7 bases; unmatched junction nucleotides: 7. The CDR3 DNA is TGTGCCAGCAGCGTAGCTACAGCGGGGGGGCTGAATGAGCAGTTCTTC. Encoded protein: CASSVATAGGLNEQFF. Combining the CDR3 with reference TRBV9 and TRBJ2-1 gives the whole variable domain DSGVTQTPKHLITATGQRVTLRCSPRSGDLSVYWYQQSLDQGLQFLIQYYNGEERAKGNILERFSAQQFPDLHSELNLSSLELGDSALYFCASSVATAGGLNEQFFGPGTRLTVL.

The rearrangement uses TRBV6-5 and TRBJ2-3; D possibly corresponds to TRBD2 (7 bases). Germline loops: CDR1 MNHEY, CDR2 SVGAGI. V was clipped by 7 bases and J by 4 bases, with 18 bases between them. The CDR3 sequence is 15 residues long. CDR3 nucleotides: TGTGCCAGCAAGATCGCGGGGGCTCCGGCAGATACGCAGTATTTT. Protein: CASKIAGAPADTQYF.

As to this clone: Additional DNA sequences in this sample encode the identical CDR3. V gene TRBV5-1 combines with J gene TRBJ2-5; D perhaps matches TRBD1 (6 bases). The CDR3 is 15 residues long. The V end lost 0 bases, the J end lost 2 bases, and 11 bases lay between the germline ends. Germline CDR1 is SGHRS and CDR2 is YFSETQ. The DNA of the CDR3 is TGCGCCAGCAGCTTGGGGCAGGGGCCACAAGAGACCCAGTACTTC. Translated: CASSLGQGPQETQYF.